Listed here is a single T cell receptor beta chain. As yet, its antigen is unknown. The data originate from a study of metastatic and nonmetastatic thyroid tumors. The wider study: Across blood and tumor or nodule tissue, repertoires from malignant and benign thyroid patients were compared with one another.

Original methodology: Researchers built a distant-metastasis classifier for papillary thyroid cancer that drew on CDR3 differences across clinicopathological groups. TCRdb used MiXCR to call clones anew from the PCR reads. TCRdb's processing, not the authors' own work, is the source of the V and J calls. Among some 12,000 clones listed, around 21% were seen once. Findings and caveats of the study: The reported finding was significantly higher TCR beta diversity in malignant thyroid tumors relative to benign nodules, in blood and tumor.

This CDR3 region has 13 residues. The germline V gene has CDR1 PRHDT and CDR2 FYEKMQ (reference sequence). V lost 5 bases and J lost 6, with 10 bases in between. Patients were all untreated before their thyroid surgery. This TCR derives from a female donor with papillary thyroid cancer or a benign thyroid nodule (not recorded which). Some clones in this sample may be carry-over from other donors' samples. This chain connects TRBV13 to TRBJ2-2, with unresolved D. Material: adjacent normal tissue. The CDR3 nucleotides are TGTGCCAGCAGCCTTGGAAGGGCCGGGGAGCTGTTTTTT. Its protein product is CASSLGRAGELFF.